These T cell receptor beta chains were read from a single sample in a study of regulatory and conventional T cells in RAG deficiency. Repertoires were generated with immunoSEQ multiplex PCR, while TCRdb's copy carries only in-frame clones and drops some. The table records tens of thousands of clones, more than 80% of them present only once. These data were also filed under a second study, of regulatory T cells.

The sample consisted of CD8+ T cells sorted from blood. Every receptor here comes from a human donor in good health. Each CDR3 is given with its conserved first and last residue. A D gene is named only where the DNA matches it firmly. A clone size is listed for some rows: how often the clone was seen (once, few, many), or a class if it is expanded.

CDR3 protein: CASRRTGGAFGYTF
CDR3 DNA: TGTGCCAGCAGGAGAACAGGGGGCGCTTTTGGCTACACCTTC
clone size: once
J gene: TRBJ1-2
D gene: TRBD1
V gene: TRBV28

CDR3 protein: CATSRDLKGTSGRGNTGELFF
CDR3 DNA: TGTGCCACCAGCAGAGATCTTAAGGGGACTAGCGGGAGAGGGAACACCGGGGAGCTGTTTTTT
clone size: NA
J gene: TRBJ2-2
D gene: TRBD2
V gene: TRBV15

CDR3 protein: CATSRVATSEGDTQYF
CDR3 DNA: TGTGCCACCAGCAGAGTAGCAACATCGGAGGGGGATACGCAGTATTTT
clone size: NA
J gene: TRBJ2-3
D gene: NA
V gene: TRBV15

CDR3 protein: CASSFPLRGSYEQYF
CDR3 DNA: TGTGCCAGCAGCTTTCCCCTTCGCGGGAGCTACGAGCAGTACTTC
clone size: once
J gene: TRBJ2-7
D gene: TRBD2
V gene: TRBV7-9

CDR3 protein: CASSFYRGKNEKLFF
CDR3 DNA: TGTGCCAGCAGCTTCTACAGGGGAAAGAATGAAAAACTGTTTTTT
clone size: NA
J gene: TRBJ1-4
D gene: TRBD1
V gene: TRBV5-4

CDR3 protein: CASSESEGPGTGEYSYNEQFF
CDR3 DNA: TGCGCCAGCAGTGAGTCGGAAGGCCCCGGGACAGGGGAATACTCCTACAATGAGCAGTTCTTC
clone size: NA
J gene: TRBJ2-1
D gene: TRBD1
V gene: TRBV10-1

CDR3 protein: CASSLVAGETYEQYF
CDR3 DNA: TGTGCCAGCAGCTTAGTAGCGGGGGAGACCTACGAGCAGTACTTC
clone size: once
J gene: TRBJ2-7
D gene: TRBD2
V gene: TRBV7-3

CDR3 protein: CASSPLGGDPRTDTQYF
CDR3 DNA: TGTGCCAGCAGCCCGCTCGGAGGAGACCCTCGCACAGATACGCAGTATTTT
clone size: NA
J gene: TRBJ2-3
D gene: NA
V gene: TRBV5-8

CDR3 protein: CASSKNTGGVDTEAFF
CDR3 DNA: TGTGCCAGCAGCAAGAATACAGGGGGCGTAGACACTGAAGCTTTCTTT
clone size: NA
J gene: TRBJ1-1
D gene: TRBD1
V gene: TRBV9

CDR3 protein: CASSVDRAEAFF
CDR3 DNA: TGTGCCAGCAGCGTAGACAGGGCGGAAGCTTTCTTT
clone size: NA
J gene: TRBJ1-1
D gene: TRBD1
V gene: TRBV7-9

CDR3 protein: CASSRRQSTEAFF
CDR3 DNA: TGTGCCAGTAGTAGACGACAGAGCACTGAAGCTTTCTTT
clone size: NA
J gene: TRBJ1-1
D gene: NA
V gene: TRBV19

CDR3 protein: CASSIDPPDFTGSNQPQHF
CDR3 DNA: TGTGCCAGTAGTATAGATCCCCCCGATTTCACAGGCAGTAATCAGCCCCAGCATTTT
clone size: NA
J gene: TRBJ1-5
D gene: NA
V gene: TRBV19

CDR3 protein: CASGIGGNEQFF
CDR3 DNA: TGTGCCAGTGGTATTGGAGGGAATGAGCAGTTCTTC
clone size: NA
J gene: TRBJ2-1
D gene: NA
V gene: TRBV19

CDR3 protein: CASSEGVGRGVFTDTQYF
CDR3 DNA: TGTGCCAGCAGTGAGGGAGTGGGTAGAGGGGTATTCACAGATACGCAGTATTTT
clone size: NA
J gene: TRBJ2-3
D gene: NA
V gene: TRBV6-1

CDR3 protein: CANPAGTANTEAFF
CDR3 DNA: TGTGCCAACCCGGCTGGGACAGCCAACACTGAAGCTTTCTTT
clone size: NA
J gene: TRBJ1-1
D gene: TRBD1
V gene: TRBV7-9

CDR3 protein: CASSGGDSYEQYF
CDR3 DNA: TGTGCCAGTAGTGGGGGGGATAGTTACGAGCAGTACTTC
clone size: NA
J gene: TRBJ2-7
D gene: TRBD2
V gene: TRBV19

CDR3 protein: CASSFTDHRVFNEKLFF
CDR3 DNA: TGTGCCAGCAGCTTTACCGATCACCGCGTCTTCAATGAAAAACTGTTTTTT
clone size: once
J gene: TRBJ1-4
D gene: NA
V gene: TRBV5-4

CDR3 protein: CASSQEPSGSINEQFF
CDR3 DNA: TGCGCCAGCAGCCAAGAGCCTAGCGGGAGTATAAATGAGCAGTTCTTC
clone size: NA
J gene: TRBJ2-1
D gene: TRBD2
V gene: TRBV4-1

CDR3 protein: CASSEANPNGKLFF
CDR3 DNA: TGTGCCAGCAGTGAAGCAAACCCCAACGGAAAACTGTTTTTT
clone size: NA
J gene: TRBJ1-4
D gene: NA
V gene: TRBV25-1

CDR3 protein: CSVAGALSYEQYF
CDR3 DNA: TGCAGCGTTGCAGGGGCGTTGTCCTACGAGCAGTACTTC
clone size: NA
J gene: TRBJ2-7
D gene: NA
V gene: TRBV29-1

CDR3 protein: CASRPRTETAVTQYF
CDR3 DNA: TGTGCCAGCAGGCCACGGACGGAAACTGCGGTGACCCAGTACTTC
clone size: NA
J gene: TRBJ2-5
D gene: NA
V gene: TRBV28

CDR3 protein: CASSHETWGATNEKLFF
CDR3 DNA: TGTGCCAGCAGCCATGAAACTTGGGGGGCAACTAATGAAAAACTGTTTTTT
clone size: NA
J gene: TRBJ1-4
D gene: NA
V gene: TRBV14

CDR3 protein: CASSYTSGEQYF
CDR3 DNA: TGTGCCAGCAGTTACACTAGTGGCGAGCAGTACTTC
clone size: few
J gene: TRBJ2-7
D gene: NA
V gene: TRBV6-5

CDR3 protein: CASSYAGQITDTQYF
CDR3 DNA: TGTGCCAGCAGTTACGCGGGACAGATCACAGATACGCAGTATTTT
clone size: NA
J gene: TRBJ2-3
D gene: NA
V gene: TRBV6-5

CDR3 protein: CASSLVGRRGGSNEQFF
CDR3 DNA: TGTGCCAGCAGCTTAGTGGGTCGGCGGGGGGGCTCCAATGAGCAGTTCTTC
clone size: NA
J gene: TRBJ2-1
D gene: TRBD2
V gene: TRBV11-2

CDR3 protein: CASSVGESYEQYF
CDR3 DNA: TGTGCCAGCAGCGTTGGGGAATCCTACGAGCAGTACTTC
clone size: once
J gene: TRBJ2-7
D gene: NA
V gene: TRBV9

CDR3 protein: CASSTTGWENQPQHF
CDR3 DNA: TGTGCCAGTAGTACGACGGGATGGGAGAATCAGCCCCAGCATTTT
clone size: NA
J gene: TRBJ1-5
D gene: NA
V gene: TRBV19

CDR3 protein: CASSYLVRSGYTF
CDR3 DNA: TGTGCCAGCAGTTACCTTGTACGGAGTGGCTACACCTTC
clone size: NA
J gene: TRBJ1-2
D gene: NA
V gene: TRBV6-5

CDR3 protein: CASSQETPLRGDTQYF
CDR3 DNA: TGCGCCAGCAGCCAAGAAACGCCACTTAGGGGAGATACGCAGTATTTT
clone size: once
J gene: TRBJ2-3
D gene: NA
V gene: TRBV4-1

CDR3 protein: CASSLGQTSSSYNSPLHF
CDR3 DNA: TGTGCCAGCAGTTTGGGGCAGACCTCCAGCTCCTATAATTCACCCCTCCACTTT
clone size: NA
J gene: TRBJ1-6
D gene: NA
V gene: TRBV28

CDR3 protein: CASSLAGGQNNQPQHF
CDR3 DNA: TGTGCCAGCAGCTTGGCCGGTGGGCAGAACAATCAGCCCCAGCATTTT
clone size: NA
J gene: TRBJ1-5
D gene: NA
V gene: TRBV7-9

CDR3 protein: CAISESGSPGATGELFF
CDR3 DNA: TGTGCCATCAGTGAGTCTGGTAGTCCGGGGGCAACCGGGGAGCTGTTTTTT
clone size: NA
J gene: TRBJ2-2
D gene: NA
V gene: TRBV10-3

CDR3 protein: CASSIETGPIFSGNTIYF
CDR3 DNA: TGTGCCAGTAGTATCGAGACAGGCCCAATTTTCTCTGGAAACACCATATATTTT
clone size: NA
J gene: TRBJ1-3
D gene: NA
V gene: TRBV19

CDR3 protein: CASSLTGKDHEQYF
CDR3 DNA: TGCGCCAGCAGCTTGACAGGGAAGGACCACGAGCAGTACTTC
clone size: NA
J gene: TRBJ2-7
D gene: NA
V gene: TRBV5-1

CDR3 protein: CASSDRTYEQYF
CDR3 DNA: TGTGCCAGCTCGGACAGGACATACGAGCAGTACTTC
clone size: once
J gene: TRBJ2-7
D gene: TRBD1
V gene: TRBV19

CDR3 protein: CASSLRRTGELETQYF
CDR3 DNA: TGTGCCAGCAGCTTGAGGCGGACAGGGGAATTAGAGACCCAGTACTTC
clone size: NA
J gene: TRBJ2-5
D gene: TRBD1
V gene: TRBV5-6

CDR3 protein: CASSLEGGFLEAFF
CDR3 DNA: TGTGCCAGCAGCTTGGAGGGGGGTTTTCTTGAAGCTTTCTTT
clone size: NA
J gene: TRBJ1-1
D gene: NA
V gene: TRBV5-6